This T cell receptor (beta chain) was identified during a study of OX40 agonist ivuxolimab in advanced cancers. Background for the entire study: Ivuxolimab was an agonistic, fully human IgG2 monoclonal antibody directed against OX40 (CD134), a costimulatory receptor. Partial responses occurred in three dose-escalation patients, of whom one had hepatocellular carcinoma and two had cutaneous melanoma. The dose-escalation cohort was around 84% male with a mean age of around 62 years, ranging from roughly 23 to 90. Intravenous ivuxolimab was administered to patients every 2 weeks at six dose levels: 0.01, 0.1, 0.3, 1.5, 3 and 10 mg/kg. Prior anti-PD-1, anti-PD-L1 or anti-CTLA-4 therapy was permitted, and checkpoint inhibitors had been received by about two fifths of dose-escalation patients. The point of sequencing TCRbeta in the periphery was to test whether ivuxolimab changed TCR sequence diversity and drove clonal T-cell expansion. Of the approximately 50 dose-escalation patients, hepatocellular carcinoma was present in 19, melanoma in approximately 15, renal cell carcinoma in 9 and head and neck cancer in 9. The monotherapy dose-escalation portion (N ≈ 56 patients) of the phase I ivuxolimab trial is reported in the paper. The research as a whole found: At doses of 0.1 to 3.0 mg/kg, clonal expansion of both CD4+ and CD8+ T cells in blood was seen between baseline and week 6. The antigen specificity of the peripheral T cells that underwent clonal expansion was not determined. Low levels of normalized T-cell clonal expansion were also seen in some nonresponding patients. After ivuxolimab, more expanded clones were found on average in CD8+ T cells than in CD4+ T cells. In partial responders in the 0.1-3.0 mg/kg groups, normalized peripheral clonal expansion was found to be among the lowest, especially among CD8+ T cells.

To sequence the TCRbeta CDR3 region, genomic DNA was isolated from the sorted cells. The immunoSEQ Assay was used to sequence the TCRbeta CDR3 regions. TCRdb limited this immuneACCESS table to in-frame rearrangements with V and J called. A share of clones is missing; checked studies link under half to unresolved V genes, and the rest is unexplained. The sample table records some 47,000 clones; less than 85% of these occur just once. The biggest ten clones account for under 2% of the sample. The trial excluded patients who had a history of autoimmune disease or who were on systemic immunosuppression. Peripheral blood for TCR sequencing was drawn from every dose cohort at baseline, at cycle 4 day 1 and at cycle 7 day 1. Samples came from an open-label, multicenter, first-in-human phase I dose-escalation trial of ivuxolimab. Adults with locally advanced or metastatic melanoma, renal cell, hepatocellular, or head and neck squamous cell carcinoma were enrolled in the trial. Before TCR sequencing, CD4+ T cells and CD8+ T cells were sorted from peripheral blood as separate populations.

The CDR3 holds 13 amino acids from the cysteine to the phenylalanine. Only the CDR3 DNA stays, 39 bases, in frame from base 1. The junction shows trimming of 4 bases on V and 1 base on J, plus 7 bases between the germline ends. CDR1 MNHEY and CDR2 SVGAGI are derived from the germline V gene. To note about this clone: Which antigen it targets is not known. No per-base quality is available; no much larger clone lies one base away.

Here the sequenced sample was CD4+ or CD8+ T cells sorted from blood, taken in a trial of the OX40 agonist ivuxolimab. The rearranged segments are TRBV6-5 and TRBJ1-1, and perhaps TRBD1 as D gene, on 6 matching bases. The sequence was collected from an adult with an advanced solid tumor such as melanoma, head and neck, liver or kidney cancer. Read as DNA, the sequence is TGTGCCAGCAGTTCCAGGGGGAACACTGAAGCTTTCTTT. Translated, this gives CASSSRGNTEAFF.